The text below deals with one T cell receptor (beta chain). Germline CDR1 reads SGHAT; CDR2 reads FQNNGV. The CDR3 covers 16 residues. J gave up 3 bases and V 1 base, and 2 bases lay outside the gene matches. Repertoires were generated with immunoSEQ multiplex PCR, while TCRdb's copy carries only in-frame clones and drops some. The sample has roughly 29,000 clones, around 90% seen once; the top ten hold about a tenth. The sample belongs to a study of OX40 agonist ivuxolimab in advanced cancers. J is TRBJ2-1 and V is TRBV11-2, with 11 positions matching TRBD2. This material consisted of CD4+ or CD8+ T cells sorted from blood, taken in a trial of the OX40 agonist ivuxolimab. The receptor was isolated from an adult with an advanced solid tumor such as melanoma, head and neck, liver or kidney cancer. The CDR3 sequence: CASSLVLAGDYNEQFF. The CDR3 DNA follows: TGTGCCAGCAGCTTAGTACTAGCGGGAGACTACAATGAGCAGTTCTTC.